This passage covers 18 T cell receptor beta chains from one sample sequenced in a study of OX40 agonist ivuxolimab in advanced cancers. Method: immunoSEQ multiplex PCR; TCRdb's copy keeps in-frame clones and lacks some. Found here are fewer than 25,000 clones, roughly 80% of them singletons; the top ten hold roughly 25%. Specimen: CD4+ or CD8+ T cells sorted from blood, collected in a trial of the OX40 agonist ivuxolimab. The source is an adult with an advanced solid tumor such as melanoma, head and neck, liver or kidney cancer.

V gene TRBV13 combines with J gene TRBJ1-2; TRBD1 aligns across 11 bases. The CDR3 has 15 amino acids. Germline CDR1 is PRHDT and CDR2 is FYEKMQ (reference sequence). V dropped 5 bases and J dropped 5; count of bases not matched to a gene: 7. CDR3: CASSPPGTGGYGYTF. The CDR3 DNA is TGTGCCAGCAGCCCCCCCGGGACAGGGGGTTATGGCTACACCTTC.

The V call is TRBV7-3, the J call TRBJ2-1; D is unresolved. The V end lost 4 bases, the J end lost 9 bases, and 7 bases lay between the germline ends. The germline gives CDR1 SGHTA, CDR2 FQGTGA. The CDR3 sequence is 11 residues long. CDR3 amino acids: CASSSWGEQFF. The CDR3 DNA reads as TGTGCCAGCAGCTCGTGGGGTGAGCAGTTCTTC.

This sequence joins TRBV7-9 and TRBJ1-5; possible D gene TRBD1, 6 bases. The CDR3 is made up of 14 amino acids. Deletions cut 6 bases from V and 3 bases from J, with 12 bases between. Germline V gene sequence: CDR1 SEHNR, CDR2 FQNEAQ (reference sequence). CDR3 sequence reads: CASSPDRHNQPQHF. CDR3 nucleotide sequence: TGTGCCAGCAGTCCCGACAGGCACAATCAGCCCCAGCATTTT.

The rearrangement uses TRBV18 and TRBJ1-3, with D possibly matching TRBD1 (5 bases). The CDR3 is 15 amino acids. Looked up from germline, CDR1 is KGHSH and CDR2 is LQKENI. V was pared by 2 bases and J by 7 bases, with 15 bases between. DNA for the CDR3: TGTGCCAGCTCACCAAGATTCGGAGAGGGGAACACCATATATTTT. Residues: CASSPRFGEGNTIYF.

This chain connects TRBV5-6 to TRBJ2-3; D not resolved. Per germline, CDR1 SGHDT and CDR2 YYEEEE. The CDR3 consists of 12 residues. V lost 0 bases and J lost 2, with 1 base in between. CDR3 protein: CASSLATDTQYF. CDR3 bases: TGTGCCAGCAGCTTGGCCACAGATACGCAGTATTTT.

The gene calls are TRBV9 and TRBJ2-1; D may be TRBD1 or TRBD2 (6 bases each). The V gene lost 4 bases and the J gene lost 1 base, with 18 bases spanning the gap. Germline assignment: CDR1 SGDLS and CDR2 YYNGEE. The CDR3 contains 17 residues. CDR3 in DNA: TGTGCCAGCAGCACACCTTTAACGGGGGCGTCCTACAATGAGCAGTTCTTC. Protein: CASSTPLTGASYNEQFF.

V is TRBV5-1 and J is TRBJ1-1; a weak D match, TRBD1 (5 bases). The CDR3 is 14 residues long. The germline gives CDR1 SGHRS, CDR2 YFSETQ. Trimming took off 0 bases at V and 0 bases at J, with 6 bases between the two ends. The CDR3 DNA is TGCGCCAGCAGCTTGGTGGACATGAACACTGAAGCTTTCTTT. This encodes CASSLVDMNTEAFF.

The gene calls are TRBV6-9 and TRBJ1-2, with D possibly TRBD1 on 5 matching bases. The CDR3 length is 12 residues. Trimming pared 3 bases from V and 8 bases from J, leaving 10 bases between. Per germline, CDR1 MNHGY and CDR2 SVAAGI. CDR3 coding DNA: TGTGCCAGCAGTTACGTTGGGGGAGGCTACACCTTC. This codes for CASSYVGGGYTF.

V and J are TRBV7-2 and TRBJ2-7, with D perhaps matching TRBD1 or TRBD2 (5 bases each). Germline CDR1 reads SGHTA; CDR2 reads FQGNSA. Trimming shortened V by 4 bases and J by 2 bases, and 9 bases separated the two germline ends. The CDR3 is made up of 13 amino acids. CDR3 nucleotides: TGTGCCAGCAGCTGGGACCGAGCCTACGAGCAGTACTTC. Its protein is CASSWDRAYEQYF.

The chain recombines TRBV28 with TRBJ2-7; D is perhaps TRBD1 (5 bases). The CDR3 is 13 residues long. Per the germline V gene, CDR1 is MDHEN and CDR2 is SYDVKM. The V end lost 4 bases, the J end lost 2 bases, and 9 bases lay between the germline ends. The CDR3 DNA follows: TGTGCCAGCAGTTACCAGACAGCCTACGAGCAGTACTTC. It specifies CASSYQTAYEQYF. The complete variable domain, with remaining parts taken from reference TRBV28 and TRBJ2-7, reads DVKVTQSSRYLVKRTGEKVFLECVQDMDHENMFWYRQDPGLGLRLIYFSYDVKMKEKGDIPEGYSVSREKKERFSLILESASTNQTSMYLCASSYQTAYEQYFGPGTRLTVT.

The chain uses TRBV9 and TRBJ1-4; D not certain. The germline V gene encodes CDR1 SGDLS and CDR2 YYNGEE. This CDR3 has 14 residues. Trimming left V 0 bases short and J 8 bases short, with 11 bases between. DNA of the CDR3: TGTGCCAGCAGCGTAGCGGGCTCCGGAGAAAAACTGTTTTTT. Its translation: CASSVAGSGEKLFF.

CDR3 protein: CASSSPGQTYEQYF. The CDR3 region has the DNA TGTGCCAGCAGCAGCCCGGGACAAACCTACGAGCAGTACTTC. V gene TRBV7-3 combines with J gene TRBJ2-7; maybe TRBD1 (6 bases). In germline, CDR1 is SGHTA, CDR2 FQGTGA. V lost 5 bases and J 2 bases, leaving 13 bases between the germline ends. The length of the CDR3 is 14 residues.

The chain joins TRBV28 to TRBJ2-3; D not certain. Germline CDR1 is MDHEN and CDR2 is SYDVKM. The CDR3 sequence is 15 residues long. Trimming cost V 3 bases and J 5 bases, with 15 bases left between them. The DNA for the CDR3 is TGTGCCAGCAGTTTTTTAGACTGGGTGGGAGATACGCAGTATTTT. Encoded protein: CASSFLDWVGDTQYF.

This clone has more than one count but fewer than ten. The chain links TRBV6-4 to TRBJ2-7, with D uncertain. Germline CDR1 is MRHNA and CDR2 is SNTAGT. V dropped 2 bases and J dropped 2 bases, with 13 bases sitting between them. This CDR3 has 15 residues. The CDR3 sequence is CASSDKASHAYEQYF. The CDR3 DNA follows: TGTGCCAGCAGTGACAAGGCGAGCCATGCCTACGAGCAGTACTTC.

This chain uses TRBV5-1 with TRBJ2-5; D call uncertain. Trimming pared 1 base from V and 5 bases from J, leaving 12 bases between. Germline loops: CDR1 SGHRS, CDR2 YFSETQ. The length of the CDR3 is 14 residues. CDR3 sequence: CASSLNSLPETQYF. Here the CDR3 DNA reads TGCGCCAGCAGCTTGAACAGCCTCCCGGAGACCCAGTACTTC.

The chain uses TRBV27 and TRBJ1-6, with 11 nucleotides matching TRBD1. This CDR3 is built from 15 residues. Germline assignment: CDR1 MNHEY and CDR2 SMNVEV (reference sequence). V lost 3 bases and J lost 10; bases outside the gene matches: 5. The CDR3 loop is CASSFSGTGGSPLHF. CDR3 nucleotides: TGTGCCAGCAGTTTCTCGGGGACAGGGGGATCACCCCTCCACTTT.

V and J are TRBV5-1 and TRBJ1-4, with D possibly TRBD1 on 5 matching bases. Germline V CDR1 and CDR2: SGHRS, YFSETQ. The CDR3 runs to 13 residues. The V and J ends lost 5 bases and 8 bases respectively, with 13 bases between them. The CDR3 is CASSDQGGEKLFF. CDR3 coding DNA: TGCGCCAGCAGTGACCAGGGTGGAGAAAAACTGTTTTTT. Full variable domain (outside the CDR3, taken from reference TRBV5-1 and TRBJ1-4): KAGVTQTPRYLIKTRGQQVTLSCSPISGHRSVSWYQQTPGQGLQFLFEYFSETQRNKGNFPGRFSGRQFSNSRSEMNVSTLELGDSALYLCASSDQGGEKLFFGSGTQLSVL.

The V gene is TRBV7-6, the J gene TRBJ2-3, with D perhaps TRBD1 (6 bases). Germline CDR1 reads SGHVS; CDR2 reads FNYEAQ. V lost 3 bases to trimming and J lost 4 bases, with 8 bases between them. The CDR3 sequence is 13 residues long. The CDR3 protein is CASSFRTADTQYF. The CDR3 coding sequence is TGTGCCAGCAGCTTTAGGACAGCAGATACGCAGTATTTT. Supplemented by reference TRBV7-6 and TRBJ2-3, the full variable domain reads GAGVSQSPRYKVTKRGQDVALRCDPISGHVSLYWYRQALGQGPEFLTYFNYEAQQDKSGLPNDRFSAERPEGSISTLTIQRTEQRDSAMYRCASSFRTADTQYFGPGTRLTVL.